This T cell receptor (beta chain) appears in the sequencing data of a study of blood T cell repertoires in COVID-19 (TCRdb year 2020). Some background on the complete study: Collaborator samples came from the United States, Italy and Spain and covered acute and convalescent phases of COVID-19. The material from the prospective study consisted of cDNA or gDNA derived from T cells, B-cell-depleted T cells, or PBMCs. The dataset comprised deeply sampled blood TCRbeta repertoires from subjects exposed to, actively infected with, or recovered from COVID-19. The repertoires were released in a freely available public database intended as a resource for research on the immune response to SARS-CoV-2. Samples were obtained from the ongoing ImmuneRACE study (first 160 participants) and from 1,254 subjects provided by 6 global collaborators. A de-identified subject ID, COVID-19 status, age in years and sex were almost always included in the sample metadata. HLA class I and class II types, where available, came from metadata supplied by the sample provider rather than from assay-based typing. Overall study results and their limits: How much clinical and demographic metadata was included differed by source and by participant, and the metadata was provided uncurated.

TCRbeta CDR3 regions were amplified from genomic DNA using the immunoSEQ Assay, a bias-controlled multiplex PCR. The study's processing was this. Within the assay, amplification of reference gene primers was used to estimate how many nucleated cells each sample contained. Sequence reads were collapsed and filtered to measure the absolute abundance of every unique TCRbeta CDR3 rearrangement. For each sample, productive Simpson clonality was calculated as the square root of Simpson's diversity index over productive rearrangements. Entries here come from immuneACCESS through TCRdb and include only in-frame sequences with V and J called. Some clones fail to appear in such tables; in the studies checked, an unresolved V gene covers under half of the shortfall, and the cause of the remainder is unknown. V, J and clone size reflect that table, while D and trimming were determined from the DNA. In this sample the table shows approximately 230,000 clones, 70% to 85% of which occur a single time. 15% of the sample rests with the top ten.

Participants in the prospective study were aged roughly 18 to 89 years, lived in about two dozen United States geographic areas, and enrolled through a virtual design. In the prospective study, participants were assigned to cohorts based on the clinical history participants reported in a screening survey and a study questionnaire. Recovered participants in ImmuneRACE Cohort 3 were defined by two consecutive negative NP/OP PCR tests, clearance by a healthcare professional, or resolution of symptoms. In the prospective study, mobile phlebotomists collected whole blood, serum and a nasopharyngeal or oropharyngeal swab from each participant. Prospective study participants could optionally give additional blood draws and questionnaires over an approximately two-month period. Blood samples from the prospective study were shipped frozen or at room temperature prior to DNA extraction. There are a few counts of this clone. Which antigen it targets is not known. The record has no base qualities; no much larger clone is one base away.

From a lookup of the germline V gene, CDR1 and CDR2 are MGHRA and YSYEKL. From cysteine to phenylalanine, the CDR3 is 15 amino acids long. Of all the DNA, just the CDR3 is kept, 45 bases in frame from base 1. Between the V and J ends, shortened by 4 bases and 4 bases respectively, the junction contains 16 bases. Sequenced: PBMCs or T cells enriched from blood (not recorded which). In this chain, TRBV4-1 is recombined with TRBJ1-2; matching of 6 bases hints at TRBD1 as the D gene. The TCR comes from a man aged 40-49 years who had recovered from COVID-19. The CDR3 in this case is CASSLSRGGAYGYTF. At the DNA level, the sequence is TGCGCCAGCAGCCTGTCTCGGGGGGGGGCCTATGGCTACACCTTC.